The 23 T cell receptor beta chains below all came from one sample that was sequenced in a study of CD4+ T cells in melanoma. Profiling relied on immunoSEQ multiplex PCR, and the TCRdb table lists in-frame clones only, not all of them. The sample consists of about 50,000 clones, roughly 89% of them appearing once. The material sequenced was peripheral blood. These receptors all come from a human donor with melanoma.

This clone qualifies as medium-sized. The CDR3 DNA is TGTGCCAGCAGTTTACTACAGGGGAGGGAGCTGTTTTTT. Translating it yields CASSLLQGRELFF. The chain has TRBV27 and TRBJ2-2, with 7 positions matching TRBD1. J lost 9 bases, V lost 2 bases, and 3 bases had no gene match. The CDR3 loop spans 13 amino acids. Germline V gene sequence: CDR1 MNHEY, CDR2 SMNVEV (reference sequence).

The genes are TRBV19 and TRBJ2-3; a possible D gene is TRBD1 (6 bases). Per the germline V gene, CDR1 is LNHDA and CDR2 is SQIVND (reference sequence). V lost 4 bases and J lost 4, with 12 bases in between. The CDR3 runs 14 residues. The CDR3 sequence: CASSRGPGPDTQYF. CDR3 DNA sequence: TGTGCCAGTAGTAGGGGGCCGGGCCCAGATACGCAGTATTTT.

The chain links TRBV7-9 to TRBJ2-2; D is possibly TRBD1 or TRBD2 (5 bases each). V lost 5 bases and J 7 bases, leaving 20 bases between the germline ends. The CDR3 runs to 16 residues. The germline V gene has CDR1 SEHNR and CDR2 FQNEAQ (reference sequence). The CDR3: CASSPPGAGSGGELFF. The CDR3 region has the DNA TGTGCCAGCAGCCCACCCGGGGCAGGGTCGGGCGGGGAGCTGTTTTTT.

The chain links TRBV28 to TRBJ1-1, with D unresolved. This CDR3 contains 14 residues. V gave up 2 bases and J gave up 0 bases, with 7 bases separating them. Germline CDR1 is MDHEN and CDR2 is SYDVKM. CDR3 amino acids: CASSLDGLNTEAFF. For the CDR3, the DNA is TGTGCCAGCAGTTTAGACGGGTTGAACACTGAAGCTTTCTTT.

The rearrangement links TRBV9 to TRBJ2-1; D may be TRBD2 (7 bases). V dropped 0 bases and J dropped 2 bases, with 12 bases sitting between them. The CDR3 sequence is 16 residues long. Germline V gene data show CDR1 as SGDLS and CDR2 as YYNGEE. CDR3 residues: CASSVVGGGTYNEQFF. CDR3 nucleotides: TGTGCCAGCAGCGTAGTTGGGGGGGGCACCTACAATGAGCAGTTCTTC.

The chain is built from TRBV19 and TRBJ2-2; D is ambiguous. The CDR3 has 12 amino acids. Trimming shortened V by 10 bases and J by 4 bases, and 10 bases separated the two germline ends. Germline CDR1 reads LNHDA; CDR2 reads SQIVND (reference sequence). The CDR3 nucleotides read TGTGCCACTGGCAGATTCACCGGGGAGCTGTTTTTT. Amino acids: CATGRFTGELFF.

The chain is built from TRBV29-1 and TRBJ1-1; D unclear. V was shortened by 5 bases and J by 1 base, with 14 bases between the two germline ends. Germline V gene data show CDR1 as SQVTM and CDR2 as ANQGSEA. The CDR3 consists of 14 residues. In nucleotides, the CDR3 is TGCAGCGTTCACACGGGTCAGCAGAACACTGAAGCTTTCTTT. This codes for CSVHTGQQNTEAFF. Combining the CDR3 with reference TRBV29-1 and TRBJ1-1 gives the whole variable domain SAVISQKPSRDICQRGTSLTIQCQVDSQVTMMFWYRQQPGQSLTLIATANQGSEATYESGFVIDKFPISRPNLTFSTLTVSNMSPEDSSIYLCSVHTGQQNTEAFFGQGTRLTVV.

V usage is TRBV7-9 and J usage is TRBJ2-3; D perhaps matches TRBD2 (5 bases). Trimming took 5 bases from V and 2 from J, leaving 17 bases between them. There are 16 residues in the CDR3. The germline gives CDR1 SEHNR, CDR2 FQNEAQ (reference sequence). DNA of the CDR3: TGTGCCAGCAGCCCTCGCGTGGGGAGAGACACAGATACGCAGTATTTT. Amino acids: CASSPRVGRDTDTQYF.

The CDR3 nucleotides are TGTGCCAGCAGCTTCCACAGGGGCACCGGGGAGCTGTTTTTT. This sequence encodes CASSFHRGTGELFF. V usage is TRBV7-2 and J usage is TRBJ2-2, with 7 bases fitting TRBD1. The CDR3 totals 14 residues. Trimming at V came to 3 bases and at J to 4 bases, leaving 2 bases not matched to a gene. CDR1 is SGHTA and CDR2 is FQGNSA in the germline V gene. The whole variable domain, remainder taken from reference TRBV7-2 and TRBJ2-2, is GAGVSQSPSNKVTEKGKDVELRCDPISGHTALYWYRQSLGQGLEFLIYFQGNSAPDKSGLPSDRFSAERTGGSVSTLTIQRTQQEDSAVYLCASSFHRGTGELFFGEGSRLTVL.

The chain joins TRBV19 to TRBJ1-1, with TRBD1 matching over 7 bases. J was trimmed by 3 bases and V by 8 bases; bases with no gene match: 6. Germline V gives CDR1 LNHDA, CDR2 SQIVND (reference sequence). The CDR3 spans 13 residues. The CDR3 bases are TGTGCCAGTCATCAGGGGGGGCACACTGAAGCTTTCTTT. Protein product: CASHQGGHTEAFF.

V and J are TRBV5-1 and TRBJ2-7, with a possible D match to TRBD2 (6 bases). Between the trimmed V and J ends, which lost 1 base and 4 bases, there was a span of 12 bases. This CDR3 comprises 14 residues. Germline V CDR1 and CDR2: SGHRS, YFSETQ. This CDR3 is CASSLQGAGYEQYF. CDR3 coding DNA: TGCGCCAGCAGCTTGCAGGGTGCGGGGTACGAGCAGTACTTC. The variable domain in full, completed from reference TRBV5-1 and TRBJ2-7, reads KAGVTQTPRYLIKTRGQQVTLSCSPISGHRSVSWYQQTPGQGLQFLFEYFSETQRNKGNFPGRFSGRQFSNSRSEMNVSTLELGDSALYLCASSLQGAGYEQYFGPGTRLTVT.

The count of this clone is one. V gene TRBV9 combines with J gene TRBJ1-5; D is ambiguous. Per germline, CDR1 SGDLS and CDR2 YYNGEE. V shed 0 bases and J shed 6 bases, with 7 bases lying between them. The CDR3 totals 13 residues. As DNA, the CDR3 is TGTGCCAGCAGCGTAGCTCTGGGTCAGCCCCAGCATTTT. Its protein product is CASSVALGQPQHF.

The chain combines TRBV30 with TRBJ1-3, with D maybe TRBD1 (5 bases). In germline, CDR1 is GTSNPN, CDR2 SVGIG (reference sequence). With 2 bases removed from V and 4 bases from J, the gap between germline ends came to 15 bases. This CDR3 has 15 amino acids. The CDR3 bases are TGTGCCTGGAGTCCCAGGGCTTTCATGGGAAACACCATATATTTT. Its protein is CAWSPRAFMGNTIYF.

This chain connects TRBV7-3 to TRBJ2-1; tentatively, D is TRBD2 (6 bases). The CDR3 runs 20 residues. CDR1 and CDR2 from the germline V gene are SGHTA and FQGTGA. Between the trimmed V and J ends, which lost 0 bases and 0 bases, there was a span of 21 bases. The CDR3 DNA sequence: TGTGCCAGCAGCTTAACTGCCCGACTAGGCTTCCGTAGCTCCTACAATGAGCAGTTCTTC. Translated: CASSLTARLGFRSSYNEQFF.

The chain uses TRBV11-1 and TRBJ2-7; 7 nucleotides line up with TRBD1. Germline CDR1 SGHAT, CDR2 FQDESV (reference sequence). The CDR3 has 16 residues. After removal of 5 bases from V and 1 base from J, the junction contained 11 bases not matched to a gene. The CDR3 DNA reads as TGTGCCAGCAGCCAAAGTCTCGACAGGGATTCCTACGAGCAGTACTTC. Protein sequence: CASSQSLDRDSYEQYF. The full variable domain, rest sourced from reference TRBV11-1 and TRBJ2-7, is EAEVAQSPRYKITEKSQAVAFWCDPISGHATLYWYRQILGQGPELLVQFQDESVVDDSQLPKDRFSAERLKGVDSTLKIQPAELGDSAMYLCASSQSLDRDSYEQYFGPGTRLTVT.

The rearrangement joins TRBV7-2 to TRBJ2-1; D tentatively reads TRBD1 or TRBD2 (5 bases each). This CDR3 contains 13 residues. Germline-derived CDR1 and CDR2 are SGHTA and FQGNSA. Trimming removed 3 bases from V and 11 bases from J, with 14 bases in between. The CDR3 here is CASSFLFTGQQFF. The CDR3 DNA reads as TGTGCCAGCAGCTTTCTTTTTACGGGACAGCAGTTCTTC.

This clone was observed a single time. This chain uses TRBV12-5 with TRBJ1-4; D uncertain. Trimming pared 5 bases from V and 8 bases from J, leaving 12 bases between. In germline, CDR1 is LGHNT, CDR2 FRNRAP. This CDR3 is 13 amino acids long. CDR3 sequence (DNA): TGTGCTAGTGGTAACTTTGAAGGGGAAAAACTGTTTTTT. It specifies CASGNFEGEKLFF.

A single count supports this clone. The rearrangement uses TRBV7-2 and TRBJ2-6; D is perhaps TRBD1 (6 bases). Trimming took 4 bases from V and 2 from J, leaving 9 bases between them. Germline-derived CDR1 and CDR2 are SGHTA and FQGNSA. CDR3 size: 15 residues. The CDR3: CASSSTGTGANVLTF. As DNA, the CDR3 is TGTGCCAGCAGCTCAACAGGGACTGGGGCCAACGTCCTGACTTTC.

Here the CDR3 DNA reads TGTGCCTGGAGGGCCGACAGTTACACTGAAGCTTTCTTT. Its translation is CAWRADSYTEAFF. The chain joins TRBV30 to TRBJ1-1; maybe TRBD1 (5 bases). Looked up from germline, CDR1 is GTSNPN and CDR2 is SVGIG (reference sequence). The length of the CDR3 is 13 residues. The V gene lost 3 bases and the J gene lost 3 bases, with 11 bases spanning the gap.

This clone was counted between two and nine times. CDR3 sequence (DNA): TGTGCCAGCAGCTCGCTATACACTGAAGCTTTCTTT. This codes for CASSSLYTEAFF. The chain has TRBV7-2 and TRBJ1-1; D call uncertain. Per the germline V gene, CDR1 is SGHTA and CDR2 is FQGNSA. The V and J ends lost 4 bases and 3 bases respectively, with 6 bases between them. This CDR3 is 12 amino acids long. The complete variable domain, with remaining parts taken from reference TRBV7-2 and TRBJ1-1, reads GAGVSQSPSNKVTEKGKDVELRCDPISGHTALYWYRQSLGQGLEFLIYFQGNSAPDKSGLPSDRFSAERTGGSVSTLTIQRTQQEDSAVYLCASSSLYTEAFFGQGTRLTVV.

The chain recombines TRBV30 with TRBJ1-4; D is ambiguous. The germline V gene has CDR1 GTSNPN and CDR2 SVGIG (reference sequence). With 3 bases removed from V and 4 bases from J, the gap between germline ends came to 18 bases. The CDR3 is made up of 16 amino acids. CDR3 sequence (DNA): TGTGCCTGGAGCTCAAACCCGACAAGGCTTAATGAAAAACTGTTTTTT. This gives the protein CAWSSNPTRLNEKLFF.

The gene calls are TRBV9 and TRBJ1-1; perhaps TRBD1 as D (6 bases). The length of the CDR3 is 16 residues. Germline V gives CDR1 SGDLS, CDR2 YYNGEE. V was trimmed by 0 bases and J by 4 bases, leaving 16 bases between them. Written as DNA, the CDR3 is TGTGCCAGCAGCGTAGAGTACAGGGTAGGCGGCACTGAAGCTTTCTTT. Amino acid sequence: CASSVEYRVGGTEAFF.

The chain carries TRBV10-3 and TRBJ2-7, with D possibly being TRBD1 (6 bases). Germline CDR1 ENHRY, CDR2 SYGVKD. The germline V and J ends were trimmed by 6 bases and 0 bases, with 15 bases remaining between them. The CDR3 has 15 residues. The CDR3 is CAISPTDRSSYEQYF. In DNA, the CDR3 is TGTGCCATCAGCCCAACAGACAGGAGCTCCTACGAGCAGTACTTC.